This TCR beta chain was identified during a study of Tregs in tolerant kidney transplant recipients. Overall study results and limits: For some patients, primers changed over time, blocking nucleotide-level comparison.

As to this clone: Its antigen is undetermined.

TCRdb keeps only in-frame clones here, not all; method: immunoSEQ multiplex PCR. The sample lists under 85,000 clones, about 89% seen once, with nearly 0.4% in the top ten. J gave up 4 bases and V 2 bases, and 8 bases lay outside the gene matches. Germline lookup yields CDR1 KGHSH and CDR2 LQKENI. This CDR3 is 18 amino acids long. The chain links TRBV18 to TRBJ2-1, with TRBD2 matching 13 bases. The sequences come from CD4+ T cells from blood, collected before the transplant. The sequence was collected from a human donor who received a combined kidney and bone marrow transplant. CDR3 amino acids: CASSPWGTSGAAYNEQFF. In nucleotides, the CDR3 is TGTGCCAGCTCACCATGGGGGACTAGCGGGGCAGCTTACAATGAGCAGTTCTTC.